Following are 10 T cell receptor beta chains from one sample sequenced in a study of identical twins. TCRdb independently ran MiXCR on the 5' RACE reads; one entry per CDR3 protein. The sample lists about 240,000 distinct CDR3 sequences, under 12% seen once, with about 9.1% in the top ten. Sequencing input: memory T cells sorted from blood. Receptors were obtained from a man in his fifties or sixties in good health.

This clonotype was seen at least ten times. The V call is TRBV11-2, the J call TRBJ2-1; D may match TRBD1 or TRBD2 (5 bases each). Trimming took 1 base from V and 1 from J, leaving 8 bases between them. The CDR3 loop spans 15 amino acids. Germline V gene data show CDR1 as SGHAT and CDR2 as FQNNGV. The CDR3, as DNA: TGTGCCAGCAGCTTAGTGGGGGAGTCCTACAATGAGCAGTTCTTC. Residues: CASSLVGESYNEQFF. The entire variable domain, with the rest obtained from reference TRBV11-2 and TRBJ2-1, is as follows: EAGVAQSPRYKIIEKRQSVAFWCNPISGHATLYWYQQILGQGPKLLIQFQNNGVVDDSQLPKDRFSAERLKGVDSTLKIQPAKLEDSAVYLCASSLVGESYNEQFFGPGTRLTVL.

This rearrangement joins TRBV6-5 to TRBJ1-5, with D possibly matching TRBD1 (6 bases). Per the germline V gene, CDR1 is MNHEY and CDR2 is SVGAGI. The CDR3 is made up of 15 amino acids. V was pared by 6 bases and J by 6 bases, with 18 bases between. The CDR3 bases are TGTGCCAGCAGATATCCTACAGGGACGGGTCAGCCCCAGCATTTT. Translating it yields CASRYPTGTGQPQHF.

This chain links TRBV6-6 with TRBJ1-5; D gene ambiguous. Germline V gene sequence: CDR1 MNHNY, CDR2 SVGAGI (reference sequence). The CDR3 totals 12 residues. V was pared by 1 base and J by 4 bases, with 2 bases between. The CDR3 loop is CASSYFNQPQHF. DNA of the CDR3: TGTGCCAGCAGTTACTTTAATCAGCCCCAGCATTTT.

This clonotype was detected many times. J is TRBJ2-3 and V is TRBV11-2; 10 positions match TRBD2. The V gene end was trimmed by 5 bases and the J gene end by 9 bases; junction bases not matched to a gene: 8. The CDR3 totals 14 residues. Germline V CDR1 and CDR2: SGHAT, FQNNGV. CDR3 loop: CASSPGTSAATQYF. CDR3 coding DNA: TGTGCCAGCAGCCCTGGGACTAGCGCGGCCACGCAGTATTTT.

This clonotype was counted a few times. CDR3 sequence reads: CASSLGGKGYYEQYF. The DNA for the CDR3 is TGTGCCAGCAGCTTGGGAGGAAAGGGATACTACGAGCAGTACTTC. J is TRBJ2-7 and V is TRBV5-6; D ambiguous. This CDR3 comprises 15 residues. Germline V lookup: CDR1 SGHDT, CDR2 YYEEEE. Between the trimmed V and J ends, which lost 0 bases and 3 bases, there was a span of 13 bases.

V gene TRBV7-8 combines with J gene TRBJ2-1, with 8 bases identical to TRBD2. This CDR3 region has 18 residues. Losses at the gene ends were 4 bases for V and 5 bases for J; bases not matched to a gene: 16. The germline V gene encodes CDR1 SGHVS and CDR2 FQNEAQ. The DNA of the CDR3 is TGTGCCAGCAGCTCCGGGAAGTTAGCGGGAAAGGTTGACAATGAGCAGTTCTTC. Translation: CASSSGKLAGKVDNEQFF.

This clonotype was picked up a small number of times. The V call is TRBV20-1, the J call TRBJ1-2; TRBD1 might be the D (5 bases). This CDR3 region has 14 residues. V lost 5 bases and J 5 bases, leaving 18 bases between the germline ends. Germline CDR1 DFQATT, CDR2 SNEGSKA (reference sequence). The chain's CDR3 is CSAALGTPWYGYTF. The CDR3 DNA follows: TGCAGTGCTGCCCTGGGGACCCCTTGGTATGGCTACACCTTC.

This clonotype was found many times. V gene TRBV6-2 or TRBV6-3 combines with J gene TRBJ2-3; TRBD2 matches 11 bases. The CDR3 totals 15 residues. The germline V gene encodes CDR1 MNHEY and CDR2 SVGEGT. V shed 5 bases, J shed 4 bases, and the junction held 5 bases outside the gene matches. The DNA of the CDR3 is TGTGCCAGCAGTATAGCGGGGGGGCATGCAGATACGCAGTATTTT. This gives the protein CASSIAGGHADTQYF.

This clonotype was found many times. The chain has TRBV5-1 and TRBJ2-5; D not certain. Looked up from germline, CDR1 is SGHRS and CDR2 is YFSETQ. V gave up 0 bases and J gave up 3 bases, with 9 bases separating them. This CDR3 is built from 14 residues. CDR3 nucleotides: TGCGCCAGCAGCTTGGGTTCAGATAAAGAGACCCAGTACTTC. This sequence encodes CASSLGSDKETQYF.

This clonotype was seen many times. The chain links TRBV24-1 to TRBJ1-5, with 10 bases that match TRBD1. V dropped 3 bases and J dropped 7; count of bases not matched to a gene: 8. CDR1 KGHDR and CDR2 SFDVKD come from the germline V gene. This CDR3 is built from 16 residues. DNA of the CDR3: TGTGCCACCAGTGATGCTTCCGGGACAGGGGTACAGCCCCAGCATTTT. This translates into CATSDASGTGVQPQHF.